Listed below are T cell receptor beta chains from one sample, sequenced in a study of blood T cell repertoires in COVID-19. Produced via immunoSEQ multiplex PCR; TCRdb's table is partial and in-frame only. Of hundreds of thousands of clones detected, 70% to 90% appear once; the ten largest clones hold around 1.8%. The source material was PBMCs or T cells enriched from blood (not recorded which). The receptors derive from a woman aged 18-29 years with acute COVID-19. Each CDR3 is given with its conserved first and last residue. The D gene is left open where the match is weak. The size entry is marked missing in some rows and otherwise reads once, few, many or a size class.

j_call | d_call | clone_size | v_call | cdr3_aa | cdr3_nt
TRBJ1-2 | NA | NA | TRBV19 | CASSTGLANYGYTF | TGTGCCAGTAGTACGGGACTCGCTAACTATGGCTACACCTTC
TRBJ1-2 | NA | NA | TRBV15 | CATSRDRGGYTF | TGTGCCACCAGCAGAGACAGGGGAGGCTACACCTTC
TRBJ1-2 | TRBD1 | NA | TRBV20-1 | CSASGQGVLGYTF | TGCAGTGCTAGTGGTCAGGGGGTTTTGGGCTACACCTTC
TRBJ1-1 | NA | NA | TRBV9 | CASSVGGGKAEAFF | TGTGCCAGCAGCGTAGGAGGGGGTAAGGCTGAAGCTTTCTTT
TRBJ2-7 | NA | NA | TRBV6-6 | CASSGTELNYEQYF | TGTGCCAGCAGCGGGACTGAACTAAATTACGAGCAGTACTTC
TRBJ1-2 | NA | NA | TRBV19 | CASSIGRTDYGYTF | TGTGCCAGTAGTATCGGGAGGACCGACTATGGCTACACCTTC
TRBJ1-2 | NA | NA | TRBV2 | CATTKGVNYGYTF | TGTGCCACCACAAAAGGGGTAAACTATGGCTACACCTTC
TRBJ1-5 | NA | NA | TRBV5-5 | CASSLRGLDQPQHF | TGTGCCAGCAGCTTGCGAGGGTTAGATCAGCCCCAGCATTTT
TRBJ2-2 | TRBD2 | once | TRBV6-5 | CASRGLAGVTGELFF | TGTGCCTCCAGAGGGCTAGCGGGAGTCACCGGGGAGCTGTTTTTT
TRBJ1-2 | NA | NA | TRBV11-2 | CASSSQGYGGYTF | TGTGCCAGCAGCTCACAGGGCTATGGTGGCTACACCTTC
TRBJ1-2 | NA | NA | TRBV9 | CASSPTGNHGYTF | TGTGCCAGCAGCCCGACAGGCAACCACGGCTACACCTTC
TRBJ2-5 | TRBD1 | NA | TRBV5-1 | CASSLGPGGQETQYF | TGCGCCAGCAGCTTGGGTCCAGGGGGCCAAGAGACCCAGTACTTC